This T cell receptor beta chain was profiled in a study of blood T cell repertoires in COVID-19. Study summary: The study drew acute and convalescent COVID-19 samples from the United States, Italy and Spain. The cDNA or gDNA used as material had been derived from T cells, B-cell-depleted T cells, or PBMCs.

TCRdb's copy holds only in-frame clones and misses some; the assay was immunoSEQ multiplex PCR. The sample comprises some 380,000 clones, over 65% of which are singletons, and around 1% rests with the top ten. Germline V gene data show CDR1 as SNHLY and CDR2 as FYNNEI. The CDR3 has 14 residues. V was cut by 8 bases and J by 0 bases, with 8 bases left in between. Material: peripheral blood. The chain combines TRBV2 with TRBJ1-6; perhaps TRBD1 as D (6 bases). The sequence derives from a human donor with acute or convalescent COVID-19. The donor label of this sample is uncertain. This chain's CDR3 is CASLQGSYNSPLHF. The CDR3 nucleotides are TGTGCCAGCCTACAGGGCTCCTATAATTCACCCCTCCACTTT.